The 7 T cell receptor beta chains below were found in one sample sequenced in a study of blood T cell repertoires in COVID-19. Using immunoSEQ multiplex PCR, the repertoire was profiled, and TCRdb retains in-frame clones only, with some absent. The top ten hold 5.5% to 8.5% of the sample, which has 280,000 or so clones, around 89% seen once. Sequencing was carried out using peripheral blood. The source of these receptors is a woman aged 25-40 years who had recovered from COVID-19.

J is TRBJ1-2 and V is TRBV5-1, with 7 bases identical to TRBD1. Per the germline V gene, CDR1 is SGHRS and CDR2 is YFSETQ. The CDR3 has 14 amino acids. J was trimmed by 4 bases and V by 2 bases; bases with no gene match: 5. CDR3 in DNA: TGCGCCAGCAGCTTAGGAACAGGGGTCTATGGCTACACCTTC. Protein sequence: CASSLGTGVYGYTF.

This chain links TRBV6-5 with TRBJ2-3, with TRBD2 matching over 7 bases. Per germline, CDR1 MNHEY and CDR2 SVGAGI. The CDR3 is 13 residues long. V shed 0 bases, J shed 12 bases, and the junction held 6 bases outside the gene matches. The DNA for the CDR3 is TGTGCCAGCAGTTACTCGACACGGGGACTACAGTATTTT. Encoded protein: CASSYSTRGLQYF.

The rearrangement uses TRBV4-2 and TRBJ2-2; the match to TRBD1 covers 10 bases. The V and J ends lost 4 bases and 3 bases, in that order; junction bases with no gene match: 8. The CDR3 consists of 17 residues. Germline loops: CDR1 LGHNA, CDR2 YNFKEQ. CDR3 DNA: TGTGCCAGCAGCCTGGTATTTGGACAGGGGGACACCGGGGAGCTGTTTTTT. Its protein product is CASSLVFGQGDTGELFF.

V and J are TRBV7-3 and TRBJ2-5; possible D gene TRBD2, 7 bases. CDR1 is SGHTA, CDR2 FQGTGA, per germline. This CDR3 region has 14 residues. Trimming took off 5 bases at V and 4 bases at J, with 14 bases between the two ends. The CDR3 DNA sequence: TGTGCCAGCAGCCCCGCTGGGGGGGCAGAGACCCAGTACTTC. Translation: CASSPAGGAETQYF.

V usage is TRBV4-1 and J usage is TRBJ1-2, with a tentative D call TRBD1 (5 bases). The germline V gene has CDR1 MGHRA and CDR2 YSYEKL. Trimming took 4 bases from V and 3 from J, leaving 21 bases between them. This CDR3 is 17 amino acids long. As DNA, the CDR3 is TGCGCCAGCAGCCTCACACAACTCGGGGGGTTTGACTATGGCTACACCTTC. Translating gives CASSLTQLGGFDYGYTF.

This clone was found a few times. The CDR3 here is CASSPMTSVQETQYF. CDR3 in DNA: TGTGCCAGCAGCCCTATGACTAGCGTCCAAGAGACCCAGTACTTC. The gene calls are TRBV7-9 and TRBJ2-5; TRBD2 matches at 8 bases. The length of the CDR3 is 15 residues. Trimming removed 5 bases from V and 1 base from J; junction bases left unmatched: 6. CDR1 SEHNR and CDR2 FQNEAQ come from the germline V gene (reference sequence).

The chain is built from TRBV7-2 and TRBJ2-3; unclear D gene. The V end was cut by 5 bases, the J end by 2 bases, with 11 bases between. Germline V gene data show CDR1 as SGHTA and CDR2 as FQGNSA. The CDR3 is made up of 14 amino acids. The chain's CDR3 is CASSPLSSTDTQYF. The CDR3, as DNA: TGTGCCAGCAGCCCTTTATCCTCCACAGATACGCAGTATTTT.